These 12 T cell receptor beta chains came from one sample sequenced in a study of T cell repertoires in cytomegalovirus infection. TCRdb ran MiXCR on the reads and lists one entry per CDR3 protein. This table holds 200,000 or so distinct CDR3 sequences, approximately 30% found once. What was sequenced was PBMCs. All receptors derive from a human donor in good health (CMV status not recorded). Some clones in this sample may be carry-over from other donors' samples.

The rearrangement joins TRBV19 to TRBJ2-1; D not certain. The CDR3 is 12 residues long. The V end was cut by 3 bases, the J end by 8 bases, with 8 bases between. The germline V gene has CDR1 LNHDA and CDR2 SQIVND (reference sequence). CDR3 region: CASSMVDDEQFF. The CDR3 DNA is TGTGCCAGTAGTATGGTCGACGATGAGCAGTTCTTC.

This clonotype was found many times. The V and J genes are TRBV5-5 and TRBJ2-2; 11 positions match TRBD2. J was trimmed by 0 bases and V by 1 base; bases with no gene match: 2. Germline-derived CDR1 and CDR2 are SGHKS and YYEKEE (reference sequence). CDR3 length: 17 amino acids. CDR3 nucleotide sequence: TGTGCCAGCAGCTTGACTAGCGGGGGCTCGAACACCGGGGAGCTGTTTTTT. It translates to CASSLTSGGSNTGELFF.

This clonotype came up once. This clone may be a read error of a much larger clone one base away. The CDR3 bases are TGTGCCTGCAGCTTAGCAGGGGCGCGAACCGGGGAGCTGTTTTTT. This sequence encodes CACSLAGARTGELFF. This chain joins TRBV7-2 and TRBJ2-2, with D possibly TRBD1 on 6 matching bases. Germline CDR1 is SGHTA and CDR2 is FQGNSA. This CDR3 region has 15 residues.

This clonotype was detected many times. V usage is TRBV7-2 and J usage is TRBJ2-2; 7 bases are shared with TRBD2. Germline V gene data show CDR1 as SGHTA and CDR2 as FQGNSA. The CDR3 length is 17 residues. Unmatched junction bases numbered 10, after V lost 5 bases and J lost 1 base. CDR3 sequence (DNA): TGTGCCAGCAGCCCGTATCTCGTAGCGGGGAACACCGGGGAGCTGTTTTTT. This codes for CASSPYLVAGNTGELFF.

The J gene is TRBJ2-7, the V gene TRBV12-3 or TRBV12-4; 7 bases are a match to TRBD1. Losses at the gene ends were 6 bases for V and 2 bases for J; bases not matched to a gene: 10. This CDR3 contains 15 residues. The CDR3 sequence is CASRIGTATPYEQYF. For the CDR3, the DNA is TGTGCCAGCAGAATTGGGACAGCCACTCCCTACGAGCAGTACTTC.

Many counts were recorded for this clonotype. The chain employs TRBV7-8 and TRBJ1-6; D is unresolved. In germline, CDR1 is SGHVS, CDR2 FQNEAQ. V was shortened by 0 bases and J by 7 bases, with 7 bases between the two germline ends. This CDR3 comprises 14 residues. The CDR3 is CASSLARTNSPLHF. In DNA, the CDR3 is TGTGCCAGCAGCTTAGCGCGGACCAATTCACCCCTCCACTTT. The full variable domain, rest sourced from reference TRBV7-8 and TRBJ1-6, is GAGVSQSPRYKVAKRGQDVALRCDPISGHVSLFWYQQALGQGPEFLTYFQNEAQLDKSGLPSDRFFAERPEGSVSTLKIQRTQQEDSAVYLCASSLARTNSPLHFGNGTRLTVT.

Only one count was recorded for this clonotype. In nucleotides, the CDR3 is TGTGCCAGCAGTTTGGCAGGGTCGAAAAACATTCAGTACTTC. Protein sequence: CASSLAGSKNIQYF. The chain uses TRBV12-3 or TRBV12-4 and TRBJ2-4, with a weak D call TRBD1 (5 bases). The CDR3 has 14 amino acids. With 3 bases removed from V and 4 bases from J, the gap between germline ends came to 10 bases.

This chain connects TRBV7-3 to TRBJ2-1, with TRBD1 identical over 9 bases. The CDR3 length is 14 residues. The V gene end was trimmed by 4 bases and the J gene end by 7 bases; junction bases not matched to a gene: 5. Looked up from germline, CDR1 is SGHTA and CDR2 is FQGTGA. CDR3: CASSSIQGANEQFF. In DNA, the CDR3 is TGTGCCAGCAGCTCGATACAGGGGGCGAATGAGCAGTTCTTC.

CDR3 protein: CASSPRQGDSYEQYF. The CDR3 nucleotides are TGTGCCAGCTCACCCCGGCAGGGTGACTCCTACGAGCAGTACTTC. The rearrangement uses TRBV18 and TRBJ2-7; D possibly corresponds to TRBD1 (5 bases). This CDR3 spans 15 amino acids. The V gene's germline CDR1 is KGHSH and CDR2 LQKENI. V was pared by 3 bases and J by 0 bases, with 12 bases between.

CDR3 in amino acids: CASSLDSATNEKLFF. For the CDR3, the DNA is TGTGCCAGCAGCCTGGACAGTGCAACTAATGAAAAACTGTTTTTT. The chain joins TRBV7-2 to TRBJ1-4, with TRBD1 as a possible D gene (6 bases). In germline, CDR1 is SGHTA, CDR2 FQGNSA. Trimming left V 5 bases short and J 0 bases short, with 10 bases between. The CDR3 spans 15 residues.

In its sample, this clonotype was seen a few times. The chain links TRBV5-1 to TRBJ1-1; D perhaps matches TRBD1 (5 bases). The CDR3 runs 13 residues. CDR1 SGHRS and CDR2 YFSETQ come from the germline V gene. Trimming stripped 0 bases from V and 7 bases from J, with 10 bases between. CDR3 protein: CASSLEAGSEAFF. CDR3 bases: TGCGCCAGCAGCTTGGAAGCAGGGAGTGAAGCTTTCTTT.

The chain combines TRBV12-3 or TRBV12-4 with TRBJ2-5, with a possible D match to TRBD2 (6 bases). This CDR3 is 13 amino acids long. V was clipped by 6 bases and J by 5 bases, with 13 bases between them. The CDR3 reads CASRPTSSETQYF. The DNA for the CDR3 is TGTGCCAGCAGACCGACTAGTTCGGAGACCCAGTACTTC.